The clone carrying this TCR beta chain occurred many times. What it binds is not known. Trimming removed 0 bases from V and 7 bases from J, with 21 bases in between. The CDR3 totals 17 residues. Germline CDR1 reads SGHDT; CDR2 reads YYEEEE. This sample is part of a study of T cells after yellow fever vaccination. TCRdb reanalysed the 5' RACE reads using MiXCR and keeps one entry per CDR3 protein. Here the sample spans a few hundred thousand distinct CDR3 sequences, roughly 7.2% being singletons. Overall study findings and caveats: By day 5 rather than day 15, the secondary response had peaked, though it was weaker.

Specimen: CD4+ T cells sorted from PBMCs, collected 15 days after the yellow fever booster vaccination. The V gene is TRBV5-6, the J gene TRBJ2-3; possible D gene TRBD2, 6 bases. The clonotype comes from a man aged 25 to 40 who received the YFV17D yellow fever vaccine. The CDR3 spells CASSLGARGMSSYTQYF. The CDR3 DNA sequence: TGTGCCAGCAGCTTGGGTGCTCGCGGGATGTCCTCGTATACGCAGTATTTT. Looking up the rest from reference TRBV5-6 and TRBJ2-3 gives the full variable domain: DAGVTQSPTHLIKTRGQQVTLRCSPKSGHDTVSWYQQALGQGPQFIFQYYEEEERQRGNFPDRFSGHQFPNYSSELNVNALLLGDSALYLCASSLGARGMSSYTQYFGPGTRLTVL.